Shown below are 11 T cell receptor beta chains from a single sample sequenced in a study of T cell repertoires in cytomegalovirus infection. TCRdb re-called the reads with MiXCR, one entry per CDR3 protein. Altogether 200,000 to 250,000 distinct CDR3 sequences are present, more than 9% being singletons, with the ten largest covering roughly 1.7%. The sequencing input was PBMCs. These receptors all stem from a human donor in good health (CMV status not recorded). Some clones in this sample may be carry-over from other donors' samples.

Many counts were recorded for this clonotype. The gene calls are TRBV4-1 and TRBJ2-1, with 8 bases matching TRBD2. With V trimmed by 3 bases and J by 8 bases, 15 bases remained unmatched. Germline assignment: CDR1 MGHRA and CDR2 YSYEKL. The CDR3 is 17 amino acids. CDR3 DNA sequence: TGCGCCAGCAGCCATCCCCTTTCGGGGACTAGAAGGGATGAGCAGTTCTTC. Residues: CASSHPLSGTRRDEQFF.

The chain links TRBV7-2 to TRBJ1-4; D remains unclear. The V and J ends lost 5 bases and 4 bases respectively, with 8 bases between them. The CDR3 is 13 residues long. Germline lookup yields CDR1 SGHTA and CDR2 FQGNSA. The DNA for the CDR3 is TGTGCCAGCAGCCGGACGGTTAATGAAAAACTGTTTTTT. It translates to CASSRTVNEKLFF.

This clonotype has only a few counts. The V gene is TRBV7-3, the J gene TRBJ2-5; D assignment may be TRBD1 or TRBD2 (5 bases each). Between the trimmed V and J ends, which lost 7 bases and 5 bases, there was a span of 17 bases. Germline CDR1 is SGHTA and CDR2 is FQGTGA. CDR3 length equals 14 residues. CDR3 protein: CASTSQVGDETQYF. The CDR3 region has the DNA TGTGCCAGCACCTCCCAAGTGGGGGACGAGACCCAGTACTTC.

The chain employs TRBV4-3 and TRBJ2-3, with TRBD2 matching over 8 bases. J lost 4 bases, V lost 0 bases, and 6 bases had no gene match. Germline V CDR1 and CDR2: LGHNA, YSLEER. This CDR3 has 16 residues. The CDR3 spells CASSQDRGGAADTQYF. The CDR3, as DNA: TGCGCCAGCAGCCAAGATCGGGGGGGGGCCGCAGATACGCAGTATTTT.

This clonotype was picked up many times. The chain employs TRBV7-2 and TRBJ2-2; D is perhaps TRBD1 (5 bases). CDR1 and CDR2 (germline): SGHTA, FQGNSA. CDR3 length: 15 residues. V was cut by 1 base and J by 4 bases, with 10 bases left in between. The DNA of the CDR3 is TGTGCCAGCAGCTTAGAGGGTAGGGGCACCGGGGAGCTGTTTTTT. It encodes CASSLEGRGTGELFF.

This clonotype was counted only a few times. This chain links TRBV6-5 with TRBJ2-3, with D tentatively TRBD2 (6 bases). In germline, CDR1 is MNHEY, CDR2 SVGAGI. This CDR3 spans 15 amino acids. Trimming took 8 bases from V and 0 from J, leaving 15 bases between them. The CDR3: CASQRKRASTDTQYF. CDR3 DNA sequence: TGTGCCAGCCAAAGAAAGCGGGCTAGCACAGATACGCAGTATTTT.

This clonotype has just a few counts. V is TRBV6-4 and J is TRBJ2-7; 7 positions match TRBD2. Germline values: CDR1 MRHNA, CDR2 SNTAGT. CDR3 size: 14 residues. V dropped 2 bases and J dropped 1; count of bases not matched to a gene: 2. CDR3 sequence: CASSDGEGSYEQYF. The CDR3 DNA follows: TGTGCCAGCAGTGACGGGGAGGGATCCTACGAGCAGTACTTC.

This clonotype was counted many times. The V gene is TRBV28, the J gene TRBJ1-6, with 9 bases aligning to TRBD1. Looked up from germline, CDR1 is MDHEN and CDR2 is SYDVKM. Trimming took 2 bases from V and 9 from J; bases not matched to a gene: 2. The CDR3 runs 14 residues. Here the CDR3 reads CASSLLQGASPLHF. The DNA of the CDR3 is TGTGCCAGCAGTTTACTACAGGGGGCTTCACCCCTCCACTTT.

This clonotype was seen many times. The rearrangement uses TRBV24-1 and TRBJ2-7, with D possibly matching TRBD1 (6 bases). Germline V gene data show CDR1 as KGHDR and CDR2 as SFDVKD. The CDR3 covers 15 residues. Trimming took 3 bases from V and 1 from J, leaving 12 bases between them. CDR3 residues: CATSDTGKGSYEQYF. DNA for the CDR3: TGTGCCACCAGTGATACAGGGAAAGGGTCCTACGAGCAGTACTTC.

The chain has TRBV28 and TRBJ2-7; D gene unclear. Trimming stripped 6 bases from V and 4 bases from J, with 16 bases between. In germline, CDR1 is MDHEN, CDR2 SYDVKM. CDR3 length: 14 amino acids. This CDR3 reads CASSRMGIGYEQYF. The DNA of the CDR3 is TGTGCCAGCAGCCGGATGGGGATCGGGTACGAGCAGTACTTC.

V usage is TRBV2 and J usage is TRBJ1-1; 7 nucleotides match TRBD1. This CDR3 has 12 residues. Germline V lookup: CDR1 SNHLY, CDR2 FYNNEI. The junction had 5 bases not matched to a gene; V was cut back by 6 bases and J by 7 bases. The CDR3 DNA sequence: TGTGCCAGCAGCCGCCGGGACAGTGAAGCTTTCTTT. This gives the protein CASSRRDSEAFF.